This is a list of T cell receptor beta chains from one sample in a study of blood T cell repertoires in COVID-19. Profiled with immunoSEQ multiplex PCR; TCRdb holds only in-frame clones, not every one. This sample has about 280,000 clones, with 75% to 90% found just once. Material: peripheral blood. Source of these receptors: a woman aged 70-85 years with COVID-19, enrolled during active disease. Both conserved end residues are part of each CDR3. The order of the fields is J gene, V gene, CDR3 protein.

TRBJ1-1	TRBV28	CASSLTGANTEAFF
TRBJ1-2	TRBV7-8	CASSLELVGFYGYTF
TRBJ1-2	TRBV28	CASSPRGRQDYPTF
TRBJ1-2	TRBV12-3/TRBV12-4	CASSFRRSYGYTF
TRBJ2-3	TRBV20-1	CSAAPGDTQYF
TRBJ2-2	TRBV20-1	CSASYTGVTGELFF
TRBJ2-3	TRBV5-1	CASSFHTQRTSGGTDTQYF
TRBJ2-2	TRBV4-3	CASSPRGSGFTGELFF
TRBJ1-4	TRBV5-8	CASSLRLGSEKLFF
TRBJ2-5	TRBV7-3	CASSLAGGAQETQYF
TRBJ1-6	TRBV27	CASRLGQTNSPLHF